Following are 24 T cell receptor beta chains from one sample sequenced in a study of identifying expanded T cells in peripheral blood. TCRdb's copy holds only in-frame clones and misses some; the assay was immunoSEQ multiplex PCR. The sample holds about 98,000 clones, approximately 90% seen once. The source material was blood. Receptors originate from a person aged 18-70 years in good health.

The J gene is TRBJ1-1, the V gene TRBV7-8, with a weak D call TRBD1 (6 bases). Germline V CDR1 and CDR2: SGHVS, FQNEAQ. V was pared by 4 bases and J by 1 base, with 10 bases between. The CDR3 loop spans 14 amino acids. In DNA form, the CDR3 reads TGTGCCAGCAGCTACAGGGTTCGGAACACTGAAGCTTTCTTT. Its protein product is CASSYRVRNTEAFF.

The chain uses TRBV6-7 and TRBJ1-5; D is uncertain. TRBV6-7 falls under the ORF class, with uncertain function. This CDR3 is built from 12 residues. V lost 4 bases and J 13 bases, leaving 14 bases between the germline ends. CDR3 in DNA: TGTGCCAGCAGTTCCCACAGTGATATTCAGCATTTT. It translates to CASSSHSDIQHF.

The chain recombines TRBV11-3 with TRBJ2-2; a possible D gene is TRBD2 (7 bases). Germline assignment: CDR1 SGHNT and CDR2 YENEEA. This CDR3 has 16 amino acids. Trimming pared 3 bases from V and 5 bases from J, leaving 16 bases between. DNA for the CDR3: TGTGCCAGCAGCTTGGAACTAGGGGGAGGGACCGGGGAGCTGTTTTTT. Protein product: CASSLELGGGTGELFF.

This chain connects TRBV12-5 to TRBJ2-7; D is perhaps TRBD2 (6 bases). The germline V gene encodes CDR1 LGHNT and CDR2 FRNRAP. The CDR3 loop spans 12 amino acids. The V end was cut by 4 bases, the J end by 4 bases, with 8 bases between. CDR3: CASGSGLYEQYF. The CDR3 DNA sequence: TGTGCTAGTGGTTCGGGACTTTACGAGCAGTACTTC.

The chain employs TRBV28 and TRBJ1-1; maybe TRBD1 (5 bases). V was shortened by 2 bases and J by 5 bases, with 9 bases between the two germline ends. This CDR3 region has 13 residues. Germline-derived CDR1 and CDR2 are MDHEN and SYDVKM. The CDR3 coding sequence is TGTGCCAGCAGTTTAGTTGGGGGAACTGAAGCTTTCTTT. It codes for CASSLVGGTEAFF.

V and J are TRBV11-2 and TRBJ2-3; 9 bases agree with TRBD2. The CDR3 extends over 15 amino acids. Germline lookup yields CDR1 SGHAT and CDR2 FQNNGV. J gave up 5 bases and V 1 base, and 4 bases lay outside the gene matches. CDR3: CASSLAAGGQDTQYF. CDR3 DNA sequence: TGTGCCAGCAGCTTAGCGGCGGGAGGGCAAGATACGCAGTATTTT. Supplemented by reference TRBV11-2 and TRBJ2-3, the full variable domain reads EAGVAQSPRYKIIEKRQSVAFWCNPISGHATLYWYQQILGQGPKLLIQFQNNGVVDDSQLPKDRFSAERLKGVDSTLKIQPAKLEDSAVYLCASSLAAGGQDTQYFGPGTRLTVL.

The genes are TRBV2 and TRBJ1-3; D perhaps matches TRBD1 (6 bases). The CDR3 loop spans 16 amino acids. The V gene lost 4 bases and the J gene lost 0 bases, with 13 bases spanning the gap. In germline, CDR1 is SNHLY, CDR2 FYNNEI. This CDR3 reads CASSANRASSGNTIYF. The CDR3 region has the DNA TGTGCCAGCAGTGCAAACAGGGCTTCCTCTGGAAACACCATATATTTT.

The chain is built from TRBV6-5 and TRBJ1-5; D may be TRBD1 (6 bases). CDR1 MNHEY and CDR2 SVGAGI come from the germline V gene. The CDR3 totals 13 residues. V lost 6 bases and J lost 7, with 13 bases in between. As DNA, the CDR3 is TGTGCCAGCAGACAGACAGGTATGCAGCCCCAGCATTTT. This codes for CASRQTGMQPQHF.

The chain is built from TRBV11-2 and TRBJ1-5; 7 bases map to TRBD1. There are 13 residues in the CDR3. The germline CDR1 and CDR2 sequences are SGHAT and FQNNGV. Losses at the gene ends were 4 bases for V and 5 bases for J; bases not matched to a gene: 2. CDR3 nucleotides: TGTGCCAGCAGCTCTGACAGGGATCAGCCCCAGCATTTT. Protein product: CASSSDRDQPQHF.

This chain uses TRBV7-3 with TRBJ2-3; tentative D call: TRBD2 (5 bases). V gave up 4 bases and J gave up 1 base, with 15 bases separating them. The CDR3 spans 16 residues. Germline V gives CDR1 SGHTA, CDR2 FQGTGA. The CDR3 sequence is CASSSGASPRTDTQYF. CDR3 bases: TGTGCCAGCAGCTCCGGCGCTAGCCCACGCACAGATACGCAGTATTTT.

The rearrangement uses TRBV30 and TRBJ2-5; D remains unclear. CDR3 length equals 14 residues. Germline CDR1 GTSNPN, CDR2 SVGIG (reference sequence). Trimming took off 0 bases at V and 1 base at J, with 9 bases between the two ends. The CDR3 coding sequence is TGTGCCTGGAGTGTACGTTCCATCCAAGAGACCCAGTACTTC. Protein: CAWSVRSIQETQYF.

The chain joins TRBV5-1 to TRBJ2-7; TRBD2 might be the D (6 bases). This CDR3 is 13 amino acids long. From germline, CDR1 is SGHRS and CDR2 YFSETQ. Trimming pared 4 bases from V and 5 bases from J, leaving 13 bases between. The CDR3 is CASSRRLVDEQYF. CDR3 DNA: TGCGCCAGCAGCAGGCGACTAGTCGACGAGCAGTACTTC.

This chain links TRBV6-5 with TRBJ1-2, with 9 nucleotides matching TRBD1. Unmatched junction bases numbered 7, after V lost 7 bases and J lost 4 bases. The CDR3 is 14 amino acids. The germline V gene has CDR1 MNHEY and CDR2 SVGAGI. The CDR3, as DNA: TGTGCCAGCAAAGTACAGGGGGCATTCTATGGCTACACCTTC. Translating it yields CASKVQGAFYGYTF.

This chain connects TRBV7-8 to TRBJ2-7; D not resolved. In germline, CDR1 is SGHVS, CDR2 FQNEAQ. This CDR3 is 15 amino acids long. V was trimmed by 4 bases and J by 4 bases, leaving 17 bases between them. CDR3 sequence: CASSSLGPESYEQYF. The CDR3 DNA follows: TGTGCCAGCAGCTCCCTCGGACCTGAGAGTTACGAGCAGTACTTC.

The V gene is TRBV7-7, the J gene TRBJ2-3; the D is unclear. This CDR3 is built from 13 residues. V was clipped by 5 bases and J by 3 bases, with 9 bases between them. Germline loops: CDR1 SSHAT, CDR2 FNYEAQ (reference sequence). CDR3 DNA: TGTGCCAGCAGCAGCCGTAGGACAGATACGCAGTATTTT. The encoded protein is CASSSRRTDTQYF.

The chain links TRBV28 to TRBJ1-1, with D perhaps TRBD1 (6 bases). Germline V CDR1 and CDR2: MDHEN, SYDVKM. CDR3 length: 12 amino acids. Trimming pared 5 bases from V and 4 bases from J, leaving 8 bases between. The CDR3 nucleotides are TGTGCCAGCAGTCTACAGGGCACTGAAGCTTTCTTT. This encodes CASSLQGTEAFF.

This clone was counted only a few times. The chain links TRBV4-2 to TRBJ2-7; D remains unclear. There are 14 residues in the CDR3. Trimming pared 5 bases from V and 1 base from J, leaving 12 bases between. CDR1 and CDR2 from the germline V gene are LGHNA and YNFKEQ. The CDR3 nucleotides are TGTGCCAGCAGCTCCACAAGGGTGTCCTACGAGCAGTACTTC. It is translated as CASSSTRVSYEQYF.

The gene calls are TRBV30 and TRBJ2-7; D is possibly TRBD2 (6 bases). CDR3 length equals 11 residues. The germline gives CDR1 GTSNPN, CDR2 SVGIG (reference sequence). Trimming left V 2 bases short and J 6 bases short, with 8 bases between. The CDR3 coding sequence is TGTGCCTGGAGTTACGGGGGCGAGCAGTACTTC. Its protein is CAWSYGGEQYF.

The chain recombines TRBV21-1 with TRBJ2-7. TRBV21-1 is labeled a pseudogene. The CDR3 spans 15 residues. The CDR3 nucleotides are TGTGCCAGCAGCAAGGGTGACGCTGATGCCTACGAGCAGTACTTC. It codes for CASSKGDADAYEQYF.

J is TRBJ2-3 and V is TRBV4-1, with TRBD2 as a possible D gene (6 bases). Germline values: CDR1 MGHRA, CDR2 YSYEKL. CDR3 length equals 16 residues. V lost 0 bases and J lost 6, with 16 bases in between. CDR3 sequence reads: CASSQDGSSSWDTQYF. CDR3 nucleotide sequence: TGCGCCAGCAGCCAAGACGGGAGTAGCTCCTGGGATACGCAGTATTTT.

The gene calls are TRBV5-1 and TRBJ1-4; TRBD1 matches 7 bases. Germline-derived CDR1 and CDR2 are SGHRS and YFSETQ. With 4 bases clipped from V and 4 bases from J, the junction kept 7 bases outside the gene matches. The CDR3 is 15 amino acids. In DNA form, the CDR3 reads TGCGCCAGCAGCGCGACAGGGATGCATAATGAAAAACTGTTTTTT. Translation gives CASSATGMHNEKLFF.

The chain uses TRBV11-1 and TRBJ2-6; D is unresolved. The germline V gene has CDR1 SGHAT and CDR2 FQDESV (reference sequence). The V gene lost 0 bases and the J gene lost 0 bases, with 6 bases spanning the gap. The CDR3 is 16 amino acids. CDR3 in amino acids: CASSLAFSSGANVLTF. In DNA, the CDR3 is TGTGCCAGCAGCTTAGCCTTCAGCTCTGGGGCCAACGTCCTGACTTTC.

This clone was recorded only once. The chain recombines TRBV29-1 with TRBJ1-2; 12 bases line up with TRBD1. CDR1 is SQVTM and CDR2 is ANQGSEA in the germline V gene. V was clipped by 7 bases and J by 5 bases; unmatched bases: 11. The CDR3 is 15 amino acids. The CDR3 nucleotides read TGCAGCGCATTCGGGACAGGGGGCTTCGGATATGGCTACACCTTC. It yields the protein CSAFGTGGFGYGYTF.

This chain uses TRBV19 with TRBJ1-2, with D perhaps matching TRBD1 (5 bases). The CDR3 is 15 amino acids. Trimming pared 0 bases from V and 4 bases from J, leaving 12 bases between. Germline V lookup: CDR1 LNHDA, CDR2 SQIVND (reference sequence). The CDR3 loop reads CASSIEFGDAYGYTF. The DNA of the CDR3 is TGTGCCAGTAGTATAGAGTTCGGGGACGCCTATGGCTACACCTTC. Drawing the rest from reference TRBV19 and TRBJ1-2, the complete variable domain is DGGITQSPKYLFRKEGQNVTLSCEQNLNHDAMYWYRQDPGQGLRLIYYSQIVNDFQKGDIAEGYSVSREKKESFPLTVTSAQKNPTAFYLCASSIEFGDAYGYTFGSGTRLTVV.